The entry below describes one T cell receptor beta chain. The PCR had 60 Vbeta and 13 Jbeta primers. The assay was immunoSEQ multiplex PCR, and TCRdb's table has in-frame clones only and misses some. This specimen shows approximately 100,000 clones; the ten leading clones hold roughly 15%. This record belongs to a study of cytomegalovirus exposure and HLA in healthy donors. Turning to the study itself: A prior analysis found 95 million to 140 million unique TCR beta sequences from around 200 million T cells. Falling in the Caucasian-associated ancestry cluster were 65% to 90% of some 400 genotyped donors.

Germline-derived CDR1 and CDR2 are SGHRS and YFSETQ. The CDR3 totals 14 residues. V was shortened by 0 bases and J by 1 base, with 7 bases between the two germline ends. Source material: PBMCs. The chain links TRBV5-1 to TRBJ1-1, with D maybe TRBD1 (6 bases). The sequence was collected from a man aged 45-60 years in good health and CMV-seropositive. Written as DNA, the CDR3 is TGCGCCAGCAGCTTGGCACAGGGGAACACTGAAGCTTTCTTT. It encodes CASSLAQGNTEAFF.